This is a list of T cell receptor beta chains from one sample in a study of T cell responses to AZD1222 COVID-19 vaccine. Sequenced by immunoSEQ multiplex PCR; TCRdb stores in-frame clones only, minus some. This table has 90,000 to 150,000 clones, 75% to 95% appearing once. This material consisted of peripheral blood, taken 28 days after the second dose of the MenACWY control vaccine. Receptors originate from an adult who received the MenACWY meningococcal vaccine as a control. The CDR3 runs from the conserved cysteine through the conserved F or W. The D gene is left open where the match is weak. Size is omitted from some rows. Given values are once, few, many or a class for expanded clones.

once,TRBV28,15,TRBD1,TRBJ1-5,CASSPGDRVDQPQHF,TGTGCCAGCAGTCCCGGGGACAGGGTAGATCAGCCCCAGCATTTT
-,TRBV3-1/TRBV3-2,20,TRBD1,TRBJ2-4,CASSQAITRGPKLGKNIQYF,TGTGCCAGCAGCCAAGCTATAACCAGGGGGCCCAAGCTGGGGAAAAACATTCAGTACTTC
-,TRBV29-1,17,-,TRBJ1-5,CSVEFCGVQGRNQPQHF,TGCAGCGTTGAATTCTGCGGGGTTCAAGGTCGCAATCAGCCCCAGCATTTT
-,TRBV5-4,16,-,TRBJ2-7,CASSLAGRRSSYEQYF,TGTGCCAGCAGCTTGGCCGGCAGGAGGAGCTCCTACGAGCAGTACTTC
-,TRBV4-3,16,-,TRBJ1-6,CASSQEFSSLGSPLHF,TGCGCCAGCAGCCAAGAGTTTTCCTCTCTCGGTTCACCCCTCCACTTT
once,TRBV19,14,-,TRBJ2-5,CASSGRTFGETQYF,TGTGCCAGTAGTGGACGTACATTCGGGGAGACCCAGTACTTC
-,TRBV24-1,16,-,TRBJ2-3,CATSDHGGIGTDTQYF,TGTGCCACCAGTGATCACGGCGGGATAGGGACAGATACGCAGTATTTT
-,TRBV6-2/TRBV6-3,17,TRBD2,TRBJ2-7,CASSALPSGRASYEQYF,TGTGCCAGCAGCGCGCTTCCCAGCGGGAGGGCCTCCTACGAGCAGTACTTC
-,TRBV7-2,15,TRBD1,TRBJ1-5,CASSLVRGLWQPQHF,TGTGCCAGCAGCTTAGTGAGGGGGCTCTGGCAGCCCCAGCATTTT
-,TRBV6-5,14,-,TRBJ2-3,CASSYLDNTDTQYF,TGTGCCAGCAGTTACTTGGACAACACAGATACGCAGTATTTT
few,TRBV4-1,15,TRBD2,TRBJ2-1,CASSQRLAPSNEQFF,TGCGCCAGCAGCCAACGACTAGCGCCTTCCAATGAGCAGTTCTTC
-,TRBV10-3,13,TRBD1,TRBJ1-1,CATGTGPNTEAFF,TGTGCCACGGGGACAGGGCCGAACACTGAAGCTTTCTTT
-,TRBV7-9,15,TRBD2,TRBJ2-3,CASSPRGGQEITQYF,TGTGCCAGCAGCCCGCGGGGGGGTCAGGAGATTACGCAGTATTTT
-,TRBV6-4,13,-,TRBJ1-1,CASSRGGNTEAFF,TGTGCCAGCAGCCGGGGGGGAAACACTGAAGCTTTCTTT
-,TRBV19,13,-,TRBJ2-4,CASSRTSKNIQYF,TGTGCCAGTAGTCGCACATCGAAAAACATTCAGTACTTC
-,TRBV4-2,16,-,TRBJ2-3,CASSQDGAGGSDTQYF,TGTGCCAGCAGCCAAGACGGGGCAGGAGGATCAGATACGCAGTATTTT
-,TRBV5-8,17,TRBD2,TRBJ2-1,CASSCRTSGRVTYEQFF,TGTGCCAGCAGCTGCAGGACTAGCGGGAGGGTCACCTATGAGCAGTTCTTC
-,TRBV10-3,14,TRBD1,TRBJ1-1,CAISDGTARSEAFF,TGTGCCATCAGTGATGGGACAGCTCGAAGCGAAGCTTTCTTT
-,TRBV9,14,-,TRBJ2-1,CASSVTGTYYEQFF,TGTGCCAGCAGCGTCACCGGGACTTACTATGAGCAGTTCTTC
-,TRBV21-1,17,-,TRBJ2-6,CASSKALGCSGANVLTF,TGTGCCAGCAGCAAAGCGCTCGGCTGCTCTGGGGCCAACGTCCTGACTTTC
once,TRBV11-2,14,-,TRBJ2-7,CASSPGPTRHEQYF,TGTGCCAGCAGCCCCGGCCCGACTAGGCACGAGCAGTACTTC
once,TRBV7-2,16,-,TRBJ2-5,CASSLDRRINQETQYF,TGTGCCAGCAGCTTAGATCGCAGGATAAACCAAGAGACCCAGTACTTC